This record concerns one TCR beta chain sequence. This entry belongs to a study of control samples from healthy donors and cancer patients. Method: immunoSEQ multiplex PCR; TCRdb's copy keeps in-frame clones and lacks some. The sample carries fewer than 200,000 clones, 90% recorded once. The CDR3 has 13 residues. The V gene lost 1 base and the J gene lost 7 bases, with 9 bases spanning the gap. Germline-derived CDR1 and CDR2 are SGHNT and YENEEA. The receptor was isolated from a woman between 50 and 59 years old in good health. Sequenced: blood. This chain joins TRBV11-3 and TRBJ2-3; unclear D gene. The CDR3 protein is CASSLGPGNTQYF. As DNA, the CDR3 is TGTGCCAGCAGCTTAGGTCCTGGGAATACGCAGTATTTT. Filled out from reference TRBV11-3 and TRBJ2-3, the complete variable domain reads EAGVVQSPRYKIIEKKQPVAFWCNPISGHNTLYWYLQNLGQGPELLIRYENEEAVDDSQLPKDRFSAERLKGVDSTLKIQPAELGDSAVYLCASSLGPGNTQYFGPGTRLTVL.